This T cell receptor (beta chain) is drawn from a study of blood T cell repertoires in COVID-19. The wider study: The analysed material was cDNA or gDNA that came from T cells, B-cell-depleted T cells, or PBMCs.

Participants spanned ages about 18 to 90 years and resided in 20 to 30 US areas. Clinical histories supplied by participants themselves formed the basis of cohort assignment. The germline V gene has CDR1 MNHEY and CDR2 SVGAGI. The CDR3 is 13 amino acids. Deletions cut 6 bases from V and 7 bases from J, with 16 bases between. TCRdb's copy holds only in-frame clones and misses some; the assay was immunoSEQ multiplex PCR. Seen here are roughly 200,000 clones, 70% to 90% observed once, and the top ten hold 20% to 25%. The specimen sequenced was PBMCs or T cells enriched from blood (not recorded which). This sequence joins TRBV6-5 and TRBJ2-7, with D perhaps TRBD2 (5 bases). This receptor was taken from a woman in her forties in a cohort exposed to, infected with or recovered from COVID-19 (not recorded which). The CDR3 bases are TGTGCCAGCAGCGGACTGGCCCCGGGGGAGCAGTACTTC. Translating gives CASSGLAPGEQYF.